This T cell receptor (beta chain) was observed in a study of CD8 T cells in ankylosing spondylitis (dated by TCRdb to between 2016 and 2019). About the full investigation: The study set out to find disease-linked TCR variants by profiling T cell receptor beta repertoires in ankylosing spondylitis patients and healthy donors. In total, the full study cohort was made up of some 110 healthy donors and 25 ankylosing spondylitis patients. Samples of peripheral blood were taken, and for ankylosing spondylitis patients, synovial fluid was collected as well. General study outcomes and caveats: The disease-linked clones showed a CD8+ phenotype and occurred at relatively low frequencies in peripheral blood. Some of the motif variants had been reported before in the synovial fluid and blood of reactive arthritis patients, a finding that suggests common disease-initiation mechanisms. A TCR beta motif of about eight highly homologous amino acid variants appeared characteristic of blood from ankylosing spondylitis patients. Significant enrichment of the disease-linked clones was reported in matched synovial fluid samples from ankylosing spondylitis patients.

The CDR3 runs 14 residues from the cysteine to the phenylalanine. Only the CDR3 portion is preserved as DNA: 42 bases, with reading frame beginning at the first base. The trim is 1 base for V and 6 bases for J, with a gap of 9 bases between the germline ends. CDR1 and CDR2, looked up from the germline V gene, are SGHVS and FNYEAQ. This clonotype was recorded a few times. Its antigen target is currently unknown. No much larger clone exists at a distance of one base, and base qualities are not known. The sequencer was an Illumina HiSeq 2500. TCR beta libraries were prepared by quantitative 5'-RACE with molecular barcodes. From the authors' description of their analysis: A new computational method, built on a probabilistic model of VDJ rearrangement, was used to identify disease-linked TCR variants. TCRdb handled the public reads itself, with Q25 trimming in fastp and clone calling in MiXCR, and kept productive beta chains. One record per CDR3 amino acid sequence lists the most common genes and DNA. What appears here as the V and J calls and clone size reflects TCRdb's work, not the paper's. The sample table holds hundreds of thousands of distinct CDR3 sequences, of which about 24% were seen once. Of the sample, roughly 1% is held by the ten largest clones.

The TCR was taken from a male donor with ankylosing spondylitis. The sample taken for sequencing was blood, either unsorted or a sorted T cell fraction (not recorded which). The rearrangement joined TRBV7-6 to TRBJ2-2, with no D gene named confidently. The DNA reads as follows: TGTGCCAGCAGCTTAGTGGTGCGGCCCGGGGAGCTGTTTTTT. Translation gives CASSLVVRPGELFF.